This paragraph covers one TCR beta chain sequence. Its specificity is unknown. This sample is part of a study of T-cell reconstitution after alpha-beta-depleted transplantation in children. Study-wide results and limits: T-cell counts and diversity at one year following transplant were attributed mainly to newly produced T cells. Several hundred expanded graft clones reportedly supplied alpha-beta T cells about two months after transplant. From surviving recipient T cells and thymic progenitors came the high day-60 TCRbeta diversity observed in some patients.

The V end lost 0 bases, the J end lost 2 bases, and 6 bases lay between the germline ends. The CDR3 contains 14 residues. CDR1 is SGHRS, CDR2 YFSETQ, per germline. Researchers prepared the TCRbeta library using unique molecular identifiers, the study reports. TCRdb redid the calling of the PCR reads with MiXCR, one entry per CDR3 protein. The table has some 150,000 distinct CDR3 sequences, 8% to 10% seen once; the top ten hold 15% to 20%. The gene calls are TRBV5-1 and TRBJ2-1, with D unclear. Sample: PBMCs, mostly from graft donor cells, taken 180 days after TCRalphabeta/CD19-depleted stem cell transplant. The TCR was taken from a female patient aged 2-15 years who had a stem cell transplant for congenital amegakaryocytic thrombocytopenia, so the T cells may come from the graft donor. As DNA, the CDR3 is TGCGCCAGCAGCTTGGCTTGGACCTACAATGAGCAGTTCTTC. This translates into CASSLAWTYNEQFF.